Each of the 20 T cell receptor beta chains below was sequenced from the same sample in a study of shared clonotypes between healthy human individuals. Sequencing was performed with immunoSEQ multiplex PCR; in TCRdb, only in-frame clones are kept and a portion is missing. The sample carries some 500,000 clones, roughly three quarters recorded once. Specimen: PBMCs. The receptors here all came from a woman between 40 and 55 years old in good health. Some clones in this sample may be carry-over from other donors' samples.

CDR3 loop: CASSFARQSRSGANVLTF. CDR3 sequence (DNA): TGTGCCAGCAGCTTTGCCCGACAGAGCCGGTCTGGGGCCAACGTCCTGACTTTC. V usage is TRBV5-8 and J usage is TRBJ2-6; possible D gene TRBD1, 5 bases. The germline V gene encodes CDR1 SGHTS and CDR2 YDEGEE. This CDR3 is 18 amino acids long. The V end was cut by 2 bases, the J end by 1 base, with 16 bases between.

The chain employs TRBV5-1 and TRBJ2-3, with 7 bases fitting TRBD2. With V trimmed by 0 bases and J by 0 bases, 4 bases remained unmatched. The CDR3 has 16 amino acids. Germline CDR1 is SGHRS and CDR2 is YFSETQ. CDR3 protein: CASSLGAGSSTDTQYF. In DNA form, the CDR3 reads TGCGCCAGCAGCTTGGGAGCGGGGTCTAGCACAGATACGCAGTATTTT.

The rearrangement joins TRBV30 to TRBJ1-4; D is possibly TRBD1 (5 bases). CDR3 length equals 13 residues. V dropped 0 bases and J dropped 7 bases, with 9 bases sitting between them. Germline CDR1 GTSNPN, CDR2 SVGIG (reference sequence). CDR3 nucleotides: TGTGCCTGGAGTGTGTCGGGGACTGAAAAACTGTTTTTT. It is translated as CAWSVSGTEKLFF.

V and J are TRBV2 and TRBJ1-4, with TRBD1 identical over 7 bases. The V and J ends lost 6 bases and 5 bases, in that order; junction bases with no gene match: 6. The length of the CDR3 is 14 residues. The germline CDR1 and CDR2 sequences are SNHLY and FYNNEI. The CDR3: CASRRGQNNEKLFF. CDR3 bases: TGTGCCAGCAGGAGGGGGCAGAACAATGAAAAACTGTTTTTT.

The rearrangement joins TRBV13 to TRBJ2-2; possibly TRBD2 for D (6 bases). CDR1 is PRHDT and CDR2 is FYEKMQ in the germline V gene (reference sequence). The CDR3 has 16 residues. The germline V and J ends were trimmed by 5 bases and 5 bases, with 18 bases remaining between them. The CDR3 nucleotides read TGTGCCAGCAGCCCCCCCTGGGAGGATCCTACCGGGGAGCTGTTTTTT. It encodes CASSPPWEDPTGELFF. Based on the CDR3 plus reference TRBV13 and TRBJ2-2, the full variable domain is AAGVIQSPRHLIKEKRETATLKCYPIPRHDTVYWYQQGPGQDPQFLISFYEKMQSDKGSIPDRFSAQQFSDYHSELNMSSLELGDSALYFCASSPPWEDPTGELFFGEGSRLTVL.

V is TRBV2 and J is TRBJ2-5, with TRBD1 identical over 7 bases. Germline V lookup: CDR1 SNHLY, CDR2 FYNNEI. The CDR3 sequence is 14 residues long. V dropped 6 bases and J dropped 1; count of bases not matched to a gene: 5. The CDR3 sequence is CASSRGTAQETQYF. The CDR3 nucleotides read TGTGCCAGCAGCAGGGGGACAGCCCAAGAGACCCAGTACTTC.

In DNA, the CDR3 is TGCGCCAGCAGCTGGGAAGGCAATGAGCAGTTCTTC. Translated, it gives CASSWEGNEQFF. The chain recombines TRBV5-1 with TRBJ2-1; the D is unclear. The CDR3 sequence is 12 residues long. V gave up 3 bases and J gave up 6 bases, with 7 bases separating them. Germline CDR1 is SGHRS and CDR2 is YFSETQ.

This clone occurred a few times. J is TRBJ1-2 and V is TRBV28; D perhaps matches TRBD1 (6 bases). The V and J ends lost 2 bases and 6 bases respectively, with 13 bases between them. Germline loops: CDR1 MDHEN, CDR2 SYDVKM. This CDR3 comprises 14 residues. CDR3 sequence: CASSLNAGVDGYTF. The CDR3 DNA reads TGTGCCAGCAGTTTAAACGCAGGGGTCGATGGCTACACCTTC.

Turning to this clone: This may arise from a read error, as a much more abundant clone is one base away. Other nucleotide sequences in the sample specify the same CDR3. The chain uses TRBV6-1 and TRBJ1-1; perhaps TRBD1 as D (5 bases). The CDR3 loop spans 15 amino acids. Germline CDR1 and CDR2: MNHNS and SASEGT. The CDR3 bases are TGTGCCAGCAGTGGGTCCGGGGACCCGAACACTGAGGCTTTCTTT. It translates to CASSGSGDPNTEAFF.

Points on this clone: A read error is the likely source, as a far larger clone sits one nucleotide away. The chain has TRBV27 and TRBJ2-3; no clear D. Germline V gene data show CDR1 as MNHEY and CDR2 as SMNVEV (reference sequence). V lost 3 bases to trimming and J lost 2 bases, with 12 bases between them. The CDR3 totals 15 residues. The CDR3 DNA is TGTGCCAGCAGTTTGGGGTTCGCGGACACAGATACGCAGTATTTT. It yields the protein CASSLGFADTDTQYF.

The genes are TRBV18 and TRBJ1-5, with TRBD1 identical over 9 bases. V dropped 3 bases and J dropped 7; count of bases not matched to a gene: 1. The germline gives CDR1 KGHSH, CDR2 LQKENI. This CDR3 is built from 13 residues. The CDR3 region is CASSPGQGQPQHF. As DNA, the CDR3 is TGTGCCAGCTCACCGGGACAGGGCCAGCCCCAGCATTTT.

The rearrangement uses TRBV11-2 and TRBJ2-7, with TRBD1 matching over 7 bases. Germline lookup yields CDR1 SGHAT and CDR2 FQNNGV. V trimming: 5 bases; J trimming: 3 bases; junction bases outside the gene matches: 7. The CDR3 runs to 14 residues. The CDR3 loop is CASSPNRDSYEQYF. The CDR3 DNA follows: TGTGCCAGCAGCCCTAACCGGGACAGCTACGAGCAGTACTTC.

The chain uses TRBV21-1 and TRBJ2-2; no check of the table's D call, TRBD2, against the DNA was made. TRBV21-1 is described as a pseudogene. The CDR3 is 16 amino acids. The CDR3 region has the DNA TGTGCCAGCAGCCGACCTACTAGCGAATACACCGGGGAGCTGTTTTTT. Translating it yields CASSRPTSEYTGELFF.

The rearrangement uses TRBV9 and TRBJ2-7, with TRBD2 matching 7 bases. Germline V gene lookup returns CDR1 SGDLS and CDR2 YYNGEE. The junction had 12 bases not matched to a gene; V was cut back by 0 bases and J by 0 bases. CDR3 length equals 18 residues. The CDR3 sequence is CASSVAPPSGPISYEQYF. CDR3 nucleotide sequence: TGTGCCAGCAGCGTAGCCCCTCCTAGCGGACCTATCTCCTACGAGCAGTACTTC. Full variable domain (rest looked up from reference TRBV9 and TRBJ2-7): DSGVTQTPKHLITATGQRVTLRCSPRSGDLSVYWYQQSLDQGLQFLIQYYNGEERAKGNILERFSAQQFPDLHSELNLSSLELGDSALYFCASSVAPPSGPISYEQYFGPGTRLTVT.

The V gene is TRBV28, the J gene TRBJ2-1, with D perhaps being TRBD1 or TRBD2 (5 bases each). This CDR3 region has 14 residues. V was trimmed by 2 bases and J by 5 bases, leaving 10 bases between them. The germline V gene encodes CDR1 MDHEN and CDR2 SYDVKM. CDR3 amino acids: CASSLPGTHNEQFF. CDR3 bases: TGTGCCAGCAGTTTACCTGGGACCCACAATGAGCAGTTCTTC.

This clone came up once. The gene calls are TRBV7-9 and TRBJ1-1, with 8 positions matching TRBD1. CDR1 is SEHNR, CDR2 FQNEAQ, per germline (reference sequence). The CDR3 loop spans 16 amino acids. V lost 1 base and J lost 0; bases outside the gene matches: 4. The CDR3 DNA follows: TGTGCCAGCAGCTTAGTGGGGACAGGCATGAACACTGAAGCTTTCTTT. Translated, it gives CASSLVGTGMNTEAFF.

The chain couples TRBV28 to TRBJ2-7, with unresolved D. Trimming shortened V by 4 bases and J by 0 bases, and 13 bases separated the two germline ends. The CDR3 consists of 15 residues. Germline values: CDR1 MDHEN, CDR2 SYDVKM. The CDR3 DNA follows: TGTGCCAGCAGTTCGTCAGGTCCCGACTCCTACGAGCAGTACTTC. It specifies CASSSSGPDSYEQYF.

The chain links TRBV28 to TRBJ2-7, with D possibly TRBD2 on 5 matching bases. The CDR3 extends over 13 amino acids. Germline assignment: CDR1 MDHEN and CDR2 SYDVKM. The ends were cut back, 5 bases at V and 3 bases at J, with 11 bases in the middle. The CDR3 bases are TGTGCCAGCAGTATCGGGAAGTTCTACGAGCAGTACTTC. It yields the protein CASSIGKFYEQYF.

The rearrangement uses TRBV11-1 and TRBJ2-5; TRBD1 matches 8 bases. The end of the DNA is better explained by TRBJ2-7, so the J call may be wrong. Germline values: CDR1 SGHAT, CDR2 FQDESV (reference sequence). The CDR3 spans 12 residues. The DNA for the CDR3 is TGTGCCAGCAGCTCCACAGGGGGCGAGCAGTACTTC. Encoded protein: CASSSTGGEQYF.

The chain couples TRBV5-4 to TRBJ1-3; no definite D call. In germline, CDR1 is SGHNT, CDR2 YYREEE (reference sequence). The CDR3 consists of 15 residues. V lost 5 bases to trimming and J lost 0 bases, with 12 bases between them. The DNA for the CDR3 is TGTGCCAGCAGACCCGACGGCAGCTCTGGAAACACCATATATTTT. This codes for CASRPDGSSGNTIYF.